This TCR beta chain is drawn from a study of blood T cell repertoires in COVID-19. Whole-study context: In each case, the material was cDNA or gDNA derived from T cells, B-cell-depleted T cells, or PBMCs.

Assay used: immunoSEQ multiplex PCR; TCRdb lists only in-frame clones, some missing. The data show under 65,000 clones, 87% seen once. The V segment lost 6 bases and the J segment 5 bases; nucleotides outside the gene matches: 12. Germline V gene lookup returns CDR1 KGHSH and CDR2 LQKENI. The CDR3 has 15 amino acids. This TCR was sampled from a woman older than 75 with COVID-19, enrolled during active disease. The sample taken for sequencing was peripheral blood. The chain recombines TRBV18 with TRBJ2-7; 8 nucleotides match TRBD1. CDR3 residues: CASSGAGTGYHEQYF. In DNA, the CDR3 is TGTGCCAGCTCGGGCGCCGGGACAGGTTATCACGAGCAGTACTTC.